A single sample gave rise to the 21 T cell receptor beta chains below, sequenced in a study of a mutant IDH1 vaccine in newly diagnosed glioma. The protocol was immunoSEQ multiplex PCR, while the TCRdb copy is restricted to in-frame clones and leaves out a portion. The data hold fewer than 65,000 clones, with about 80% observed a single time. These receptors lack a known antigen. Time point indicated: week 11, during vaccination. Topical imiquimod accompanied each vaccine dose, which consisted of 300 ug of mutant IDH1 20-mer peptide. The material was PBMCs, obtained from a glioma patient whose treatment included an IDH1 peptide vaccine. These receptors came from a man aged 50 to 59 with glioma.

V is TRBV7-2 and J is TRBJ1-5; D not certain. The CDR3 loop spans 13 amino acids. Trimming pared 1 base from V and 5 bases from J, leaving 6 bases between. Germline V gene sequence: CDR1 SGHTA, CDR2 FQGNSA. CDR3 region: CASSLEGHQPQHF. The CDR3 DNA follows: TGTGCCAGCAGCTTAGAAGGCCATCAGCCCCAGCATTTT.

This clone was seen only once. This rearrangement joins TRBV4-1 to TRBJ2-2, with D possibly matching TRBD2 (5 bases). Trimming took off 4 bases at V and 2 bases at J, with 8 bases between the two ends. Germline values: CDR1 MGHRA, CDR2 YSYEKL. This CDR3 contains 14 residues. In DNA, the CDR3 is TGCGCCAGCAGCCTCGGGGAAAACACCGGGGAGCTGTTTTTT. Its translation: CASSLGENTGELFF.

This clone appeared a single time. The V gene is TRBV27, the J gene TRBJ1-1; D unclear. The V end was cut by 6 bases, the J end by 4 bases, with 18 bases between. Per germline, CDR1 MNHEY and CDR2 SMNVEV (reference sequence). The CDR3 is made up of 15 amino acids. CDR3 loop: CASRRRAVVGTEAFF. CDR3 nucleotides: TGTGCCAGCAGACGGCGGGCGGTGGTGGGCACTGAAGCTTTCTTT.

CDR3 region: CASSLLGSPGNTIYF. CDR3 in DNA: TGTGCCAGCAGCTTATTAGGCAGTCCTGGAAACACCATATATTTT. The rearrangement links TRBV7-9 to TRBJ1-3; D uncertain. This CDR3 comprises 15 residues. Trimming took 2 bases from V and 2 from J, leaving 10 bases between them. Germline V CDR1 and CDR2: SEHNR, FQNEAQ (reference sequence). Variable domain in full (rest from reference TRBV7-9 and TRBJ1-3): DTGVSQNPRHKITKRGQNVTFRCDPISEHNRLYWYRQTLGQGPEFLTYFQNEAQLEKSRLLSDRFSAERPKGSFSTLEIQRTEQGDSAMYLCASSLLGSPGNTIYFGEGSWLTVV.

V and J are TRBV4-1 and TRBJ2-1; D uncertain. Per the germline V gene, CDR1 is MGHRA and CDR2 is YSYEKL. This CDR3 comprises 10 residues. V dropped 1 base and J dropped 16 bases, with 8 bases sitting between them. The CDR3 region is CASSQVRLFF. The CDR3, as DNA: TGCGCCAGCAGCCAAGTGAGGCTTTTCTTC.

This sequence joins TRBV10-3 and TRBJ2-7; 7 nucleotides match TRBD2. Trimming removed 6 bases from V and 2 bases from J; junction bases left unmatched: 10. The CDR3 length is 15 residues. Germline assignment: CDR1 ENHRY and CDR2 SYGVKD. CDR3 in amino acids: CAIREASGGPYEQYF. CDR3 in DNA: TGTGCCATCAGAGAGGCTAGCGGAGGCCCCTACGAGCAGTACTTC.

The DNA of the CDR3 is TGCGCCAGCAGCCAAGATGTTGGGGGAGGGAATCAGCCCCAGCATTTT. Its protein product is CASSQDVGGGNQPQHF. The V call is TRBV4-1, the J call TRBJ1-5; TRBD1 might be the D (5 bases). The CDR3 consists of 16 residues. Germline assignment: CDR1 MGHRA and CDR2 YSYEKL. Deletions cut 0 bases from V and 4 bases from J, with 13 bases between.

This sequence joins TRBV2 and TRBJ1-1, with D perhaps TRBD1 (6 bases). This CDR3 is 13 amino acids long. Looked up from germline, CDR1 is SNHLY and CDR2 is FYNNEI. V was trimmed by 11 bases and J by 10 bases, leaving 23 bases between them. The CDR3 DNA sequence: TGTGCCTCCCAAGGGGGACCTCTCCCCCTAGCTTTCTTT. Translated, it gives CASQGGPLPLAFF.

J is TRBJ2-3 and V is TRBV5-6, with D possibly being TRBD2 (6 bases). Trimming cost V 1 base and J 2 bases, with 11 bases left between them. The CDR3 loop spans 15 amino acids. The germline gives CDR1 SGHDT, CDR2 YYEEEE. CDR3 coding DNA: TGTGCCAGCAGCTTGATCGCGGGGACCACAGATACGCAGTATTTT. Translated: CASSLIAGTTDTQYF.

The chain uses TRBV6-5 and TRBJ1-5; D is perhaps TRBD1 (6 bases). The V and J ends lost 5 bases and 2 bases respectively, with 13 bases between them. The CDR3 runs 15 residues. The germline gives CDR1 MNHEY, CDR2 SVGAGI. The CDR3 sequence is CASSRGAKGNQPQHF. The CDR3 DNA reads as TGTGCCAGCAGTCGGGGGGCGAAAGGCAATCAGCCCCAGCATTTT.

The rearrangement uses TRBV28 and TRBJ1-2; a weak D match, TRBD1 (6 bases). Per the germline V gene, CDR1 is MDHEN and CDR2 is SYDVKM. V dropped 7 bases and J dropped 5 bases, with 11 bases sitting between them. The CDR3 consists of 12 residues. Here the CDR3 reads CASILRGYGYTF. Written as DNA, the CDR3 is TGTGCCAGCATCCTCAGGGGTTATGGCTACACCTTC.

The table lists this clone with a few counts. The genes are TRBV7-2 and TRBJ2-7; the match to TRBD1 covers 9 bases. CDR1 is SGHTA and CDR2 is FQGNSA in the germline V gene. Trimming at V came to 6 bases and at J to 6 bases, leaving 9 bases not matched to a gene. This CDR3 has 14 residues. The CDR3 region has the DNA TGTGCCAGCAGTTTTGGGACAGGGTCGGGCGAGCAGTACTTC. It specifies CASSFGTGSGEQYF.

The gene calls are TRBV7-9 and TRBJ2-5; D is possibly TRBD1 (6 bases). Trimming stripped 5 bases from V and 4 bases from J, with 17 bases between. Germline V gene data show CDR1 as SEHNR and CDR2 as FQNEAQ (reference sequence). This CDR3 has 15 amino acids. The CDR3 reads CASSLSGASPETQYF. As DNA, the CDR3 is TGTGCCAGCAGCCTGTCAGGGGCGTCCCCAGAGACCCAGTACTTC.

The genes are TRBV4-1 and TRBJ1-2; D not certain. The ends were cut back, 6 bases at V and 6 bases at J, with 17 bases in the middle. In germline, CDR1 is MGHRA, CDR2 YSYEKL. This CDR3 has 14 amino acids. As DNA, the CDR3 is TGCGCCAGCAGTCTCGTAGGACCTACGGATGGCTACACCTTC. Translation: CASSLVGPTDGYTF.

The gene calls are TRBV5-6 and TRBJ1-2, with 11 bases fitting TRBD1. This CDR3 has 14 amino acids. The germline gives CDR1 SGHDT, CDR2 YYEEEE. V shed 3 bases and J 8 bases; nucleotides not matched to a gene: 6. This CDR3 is CASSSDRGLGGYTF. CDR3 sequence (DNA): TGTGCCAGCAGCTCGGACAGGGGGCTCGGGGGCTACACCTTC. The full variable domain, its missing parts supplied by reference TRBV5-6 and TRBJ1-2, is DAGVTQSPTHLIKTRGQQVTLRCSPKSGHDTVSWYQQALGQGPQFIFQYYEEEERQRGNFPDRFSGHQFPNYSSELNVNALLLGDSALYLCASSSDRGLGGYTFGSGTRLTVV.

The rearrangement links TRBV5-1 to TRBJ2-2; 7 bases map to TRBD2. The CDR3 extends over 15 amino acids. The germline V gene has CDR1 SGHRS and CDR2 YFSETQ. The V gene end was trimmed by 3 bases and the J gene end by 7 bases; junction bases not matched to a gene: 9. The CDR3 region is CASSSLTSAGGELFF. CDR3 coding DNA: TGCGCCAGCAGCTCCCTCACTAGCGCGGGCGGGGAGCTGTTTTTT.

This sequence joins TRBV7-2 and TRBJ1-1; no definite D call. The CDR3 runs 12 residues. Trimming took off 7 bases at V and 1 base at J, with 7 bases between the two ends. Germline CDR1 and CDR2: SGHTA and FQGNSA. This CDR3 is CASKTQNTEAFF. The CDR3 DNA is TGTGCCAGCAAAACGCAGAACACTGAAGCTTTCTTT. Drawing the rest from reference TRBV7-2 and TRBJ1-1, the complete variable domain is GAGVSQSPSNKVTEKGKDVELRCDPISGHTALYWYRQSLGQGLEFLIYFQGNSAPDKSGLPSDRFSAERTGGSVSTLTIQRTQQEDSAVYLCASKTQNTEAFFGQGTRLTVV.

CDR3 loop: CASSSEASATGELFF. The CDR3 bases are TGTGCCAGCAGCTCGGAGGCTAGCGCCACCGGGGAGCTGTTTTTT. The J gene is TRBJ2-2, the V gene TRBV7-2; TRBD2 might be the D (6 bases). CDR3 length equals 15 residues. Trimming removed 4 bases from V and 4 bases from J, with 13 bases in between. Germline-derived CDR1 and CDR2 are SGHTA and FQGNSA.

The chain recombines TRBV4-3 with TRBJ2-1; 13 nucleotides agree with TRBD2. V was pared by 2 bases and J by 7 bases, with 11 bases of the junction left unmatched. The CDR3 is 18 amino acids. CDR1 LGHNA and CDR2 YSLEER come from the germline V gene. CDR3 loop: CASSQNPSLAGGRNEQFF. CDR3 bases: TGCGCCAGCAGCCAAAACCCCTCACTAGCGGGGGGGCGAAATGAGCAGTTCTTC.

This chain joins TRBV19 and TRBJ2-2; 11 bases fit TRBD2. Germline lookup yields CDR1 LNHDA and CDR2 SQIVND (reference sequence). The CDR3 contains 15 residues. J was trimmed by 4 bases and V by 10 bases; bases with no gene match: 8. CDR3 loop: CATSGTSGGTGELFF. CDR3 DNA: TGTGCCACATCCGGGACTAGCGGAGGCACCGGGGAGCTGTTTTTT. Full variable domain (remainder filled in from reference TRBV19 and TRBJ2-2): DGGITQSPKYLFRKEGQNVTLSCEQNLNHDAMYWYRQDPGQGLRLIYYSQIVNDFQKGDIAEGYSVSREKKESFPLTVTSAQKNPTAFYLCATSGTSGGTGELFFGEGSRLTVL.

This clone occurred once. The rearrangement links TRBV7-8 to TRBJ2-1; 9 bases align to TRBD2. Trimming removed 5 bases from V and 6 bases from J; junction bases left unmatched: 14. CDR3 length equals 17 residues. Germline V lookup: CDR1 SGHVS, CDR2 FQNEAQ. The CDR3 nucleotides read TGTGCCAGCAGCCCTCTAGTAAGTAGCGGGAGTATCAATGAGCAGTTCTTC. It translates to CASSPLVSSGSINEQFF.